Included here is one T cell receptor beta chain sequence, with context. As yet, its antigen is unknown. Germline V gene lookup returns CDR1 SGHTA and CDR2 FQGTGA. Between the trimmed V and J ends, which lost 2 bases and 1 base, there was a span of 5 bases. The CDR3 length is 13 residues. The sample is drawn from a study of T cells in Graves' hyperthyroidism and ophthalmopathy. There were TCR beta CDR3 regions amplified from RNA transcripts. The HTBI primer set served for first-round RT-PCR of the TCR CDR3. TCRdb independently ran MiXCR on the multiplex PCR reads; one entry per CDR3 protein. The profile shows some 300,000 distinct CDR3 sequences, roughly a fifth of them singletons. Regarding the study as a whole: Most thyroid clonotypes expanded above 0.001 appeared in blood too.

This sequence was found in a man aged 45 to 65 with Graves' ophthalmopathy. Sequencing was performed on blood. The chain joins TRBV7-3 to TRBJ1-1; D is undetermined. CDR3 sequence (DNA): TGTGCCAGCAGCTTAGCCCCGAACACTGAAGCTTTCTTT. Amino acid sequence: CASSLAPNTEAFF.